The clone carrying this TCR beta chain was detected only once. The record originates from a study of T cell responses to AZD1222 COVID-19 vaccine. Study summary: The analysis combined second doses at about 4 or about 12 weeks.

Trimming pared 3 bases from V and 7 bases from J, leaving 13 bases between. CDR3 length: 14 residues. Germline values: CDR1 SNHLY, CDR2 FYNNEI. Method: immunoSEQ multiplex PCR; TCRdb's copy keeps in-frame clones and lacks some. Of about 120,000 clones in the sample, approximately 90% were seen once. Specimen: peripheral blood, collected on day 0 of AZD1222 vaccination. The TCR was taken from an adult in good health. The chain has TRBV2 and TRBJ1-5; tentative D call: TRBD1 (5 bases). CDR3 sequence reads: CASSDRDQRQPQHF. The CDR3, as DNA: TGTGCCAGCAGTGATAGGGACCAGAGGCAGCCCCAGCATTTT.